This T cell receptor (beta chain) was sequenced during a study of cytomegalovirus exposure and HLA in healthy donors. The wider study: Around 180 million T cells yielded some 120 million unique TCR beta sequences in earlier analysis.

PCR employed 60 Vbeta and 13 Jbeta primers. Repertoires were generated with immunoSEQ multiplex PCR, while TCRdb's copy carries only in-frame clones and drops some. The repertoire includes some 190,000 clones, approximately 87% of them detected once, and around 1.2% sits in the top ten. The study, taken as a whole, reports: A later analysis reported that several of the most significant clusters appeared to be linked to common viral pathogens, among them Epstein-Barr virus. Donors were assumed by presence/absence analyses to have roughly uniform sequencing depth. HLA allele associations emerged for about 18,000 TCR beta sequences in a later analysis, at 0.05 false discovery rate.

On this clone itself: Its antigen remains unidentified.

The germline CDR1 and CDR2 sequences are LGHNA and YNFKEQ. This CDR3 has 14 residues. The ends were cut back, 0 bases at V and 3 bases at J, with 8 bases in the middle. V usage is TRBV4-2 and J usage is TRBJ1-1; D remains ambiguous. This sequence was found in a man aged 25 to 40 in good health and CMV-seronegative. The material sequenced was PBMCs. CDR3 protein: CASSQDVTYTEAFF. In nucleotides, the CDR3 is TGTGCCAGCAGCCAAGATGTAACTTACACTGAAGCTTTCTTT.